This TCR beta chain stems from a study of PD-1 blockade in classical Hodgkin lymphoma. TCRdb keeps only in-frame clones here, not all; method: immunoSEQ multiplex PCR. The profile covers around 16,000 clones, with 86% appearing a single time and more than 0.7% taken by the ten largest. V gave up 3 bases and J gave up 7 bases, with 16 bases separating them. The germline V gene has CDR1 SNHLY and CDR2 FYNNEI. The CDR3 length is 15 residues. Findings and caveats of the study: Relative to healthy donors, newly diagnosed patients reportedly had lower baseline TCR diversity, which was reported as lower still in relapsed/refractory patients.

Details on this clone: Its antigen remains unknown. This CDR3 is also generated by other DNA sequences in the sample.

The time point here: newly diagnosed, previously untreated cHL patient sample. Magnetic negative selection purified CD4+ T cells from thawed PBMCs. The comparison group had newly diagnosed, previously untreated classical Hodgkin lymphoma. The TCR sequence derives from a human donor with classical Hodgkin lymphoma. This rearrangement joins TRBV2 to TRBJ1-5; a weak D match, TRBD1 (6 bases). Sample: CD4+ T cells from blood. CDR3 bases: TGTGCCAGCAGTGAGCTTACAGGGATTGGCCAGCCCCAGCATTTT. This translates into CASSELTGIGQPQHF.